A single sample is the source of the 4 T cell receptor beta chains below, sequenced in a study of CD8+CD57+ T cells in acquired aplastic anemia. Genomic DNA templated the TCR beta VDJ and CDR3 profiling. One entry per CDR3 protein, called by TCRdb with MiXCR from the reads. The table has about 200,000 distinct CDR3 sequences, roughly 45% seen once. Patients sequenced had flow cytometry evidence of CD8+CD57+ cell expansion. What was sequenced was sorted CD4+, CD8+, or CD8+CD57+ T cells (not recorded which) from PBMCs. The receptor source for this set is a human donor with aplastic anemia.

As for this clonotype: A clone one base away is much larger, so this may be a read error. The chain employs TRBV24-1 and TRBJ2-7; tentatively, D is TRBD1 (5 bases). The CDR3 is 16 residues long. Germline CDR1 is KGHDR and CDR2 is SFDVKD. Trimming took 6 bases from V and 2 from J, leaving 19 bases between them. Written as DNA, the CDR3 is TGTGCCACCAGTTCAGCGAGTACAGGTCGCACCTACGAGCAGTACTTC. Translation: CATSSASTGRTYEQYF.

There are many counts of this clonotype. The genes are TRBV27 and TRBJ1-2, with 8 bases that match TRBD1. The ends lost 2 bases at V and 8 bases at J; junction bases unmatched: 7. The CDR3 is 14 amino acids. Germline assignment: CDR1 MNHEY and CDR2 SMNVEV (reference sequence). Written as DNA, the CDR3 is TGTGCCAGCAGTTTACAAACAGGGGGGGTCGGCTACACCTTC. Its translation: CASSLQTGGVGYTF.

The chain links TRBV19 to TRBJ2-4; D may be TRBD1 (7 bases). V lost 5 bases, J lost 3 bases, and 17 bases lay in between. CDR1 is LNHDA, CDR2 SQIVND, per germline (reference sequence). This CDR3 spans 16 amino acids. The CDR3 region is CASSSRTGLIKNIQYF. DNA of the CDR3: TGTGCCAGTAGTTCAAGGACAGGACTAATCAAAAACATTCAGTACTTC.

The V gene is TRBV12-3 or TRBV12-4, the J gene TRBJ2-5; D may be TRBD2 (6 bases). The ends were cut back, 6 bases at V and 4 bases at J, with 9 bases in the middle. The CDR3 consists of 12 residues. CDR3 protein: CASSRELETQYF. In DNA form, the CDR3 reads TGTGCCAGCAGCCGGGAGTTAGAGACCCAGTACTTC.